This T cell receptor (beta chain) derives from a study of cytomegalovirus exposure and HLA in healthy donors. About the study: The approximately 120 validation repertoires used the same platform as the 650 to 800 first-cohort repertoires, a later analysis reported.

Measured with immunoSEQ multiplex PCR; TCRdb has only the in-frame clones, and not every one. Of about 160,000 clones listed, approximately 90% are singletons. The ends lost 8 bases at V and 8 bases at J; junction bases unmatched: 3. CDR3 length: 11 amino acids. Germline V lookup: CDR1 MNHEY, CDR2 SMNVEV (reference sequence). The specimen sequenced was PBMCs. V usage is TRBV27 and J usage is TRBJ2-1, with TRBD1 identical over 7 bases. The source is a man younger than 35 in good health and CMV-seronegative. The CDR3 region is CASLQGYEQFF. DNA for the CDR3: TGTGCCAGCCTACAGGGGTATGAGCAGTTCTTC.